Each of the 28 T cell receptor beta chains below was sequenced from the same sample in a study of blood T cell repertoires in COVID-19. Some clones are missing from TCRdb's copy, which holds only in-frame ones; the method was immunoSEQ multiplex PCR. In the table there are around 77,000 clones, 75% to 90% of which are singletons. The sample was peripheral blood. These receptors were collected from an older man with acute or convalescent COVID-19.

The rearrangement joins TRBV20-1 to TRBJ1-2; 10 nucleotides agree with TRBD1. Per the germline V gene, CDR1 is DFQATT and CDR2 is SNEGSKA (reference sequence). This CDR3 has 14 amino acids. J was trimmed by 8 bases and V by 3 bases; bases with no gene match: 9. DNA of the CDR3: TGCAGTGCTAGTTTAGGGACAGGGGCTGGCGGCTACACCTTC. Protein product: CSASLGTGAGGYTF.

The chain uses TRBV28 and TRBJ1-2, with 8 bases that match TRBD1. There are 14 residues in the CDR3. CDR1 is MDHEN and CDR2 is SYDVKM in the germline V gene. Losses at the gene ends were 2 bases for V and 4 bases for J; bases not matched to a gene: 3. The CDR3 sequence: CASSLLTGGYGYTF. Here the CDR3 DNA reads TGTGCCAGCAGTTTACTTACAGGGGGCTATGGCTACACCTTC.

This rearrangement joins TRBV4-2 to TRBJ2-7; 7 nucleotides agree with TRBD2. V shed 1 base and J 3 bases; nucleotides not matched to a gene: 6. The CDR3 length is 15 residues. The germline V gene has CDR1 LGHNA and CDR2 YNFKEQ. CDR3 nucleotides: TGTGCCAGCAGCCAAGTAACGGGAGGAAGCTACGAGCAGTACTTC. Its protein product is CASSQVTGGSYEQYF.

This sequence joins TRBV5-1 and TRBJ2-7; possibly TRBD1 for D (7 bases). Germline V gene lookup returns CDR1 SGHRS and CDR2 YFSETQ. The CDR3 is 12 residues long. V was shortened by 6 bases and J by 6 bases, with 13 bases between the two germline ends. The CDR3 loop reads CASNGQGGEQYF. The CDR3 DNA follows: TGCGCCAGCAATGGGCAGGGGGGCGAGCAGTACTTC.

This clone occurred a few times. CDR3 DNA: TGTGCCAGCAGTGACTCTTCTACCGGGGAGCTGTTTTTT. Protein sequence: CASSDSSTGELFF. V is TRBV2 and J is TRBJ2-2; the D is unclear. The CDR3 loop spans 13 amino acids. V was pared by 3 bases and J by 5 bases, with 7 bases between. Germline values: CDR1 SNHLY, CDR2 FYNNEI.

This sequence joins TRBV5-8 and TRBJ1-1; D possibly corresponds to TRBD1 (5 bases). Germline V CDR1 and CDR2: SGHTS, YDEGEE. V was pared by 0 bases and J by 4 bases, with 7 bases between. The CDR3 length is 13 residues. The CDR3 DNA follows: TGTGCCAGCAGCTTGGCCAGGGTCACTGAAGCTTTCTTT. It codes for CASSLARVTEAFF.

CDR3 sequence reads: CASSLSVQGMEGYTF. CDR3 nucleotide sequence: TGTGCCAGCAGTTTATCTGTACAGGGAATGGAGGGCTACACCTTC. This sequence joins TRBV6-2 or TRBV6-3 and TRBJ1-2, with a possible D match to TRBD1 (6 bases). V was shortened by 4 bases and J by 8 bases, with 20 bases between the two germline ends. CDR3 length: 15 residues. CDR1 and CDR2 from the germline V gene are MNHEY and SVGEGT.

The rearrangement links TRBV24-1 to TRBJ2-2; 12 nucleotides align to TRBD2. CDR1 and CDR2 from the germline V gene are KGHDR and SFDVKD. V lost 3 bases, J lost 5 bases, and 6 bases stayed unmatched. CDR3 size: 17 residues. The chain's CDR3 is CATSDLGLAGRTGELFF. The CDR3 DNA is TGTGCCACCAGTGATCTCGGACTAGCGGGGCGTACCGGGGAGCTGTTTTTT.

The rearrangement links TRBV10-3 to TRBJ1-1; the D gene is possibly TRBD1 (5 bases). This CDR3 has 13 residues. Trimming took 6 bases from V and 1 from J, leaving 9 bases between them. Germline assignment: CDR1 ENHRY and CDR2 SYGVKD. The CDR3 DNA reads as TGTGCCATCAGGAAGACAGAGAACACTGAAGCTTTCTTT. It is translated as CAIRKTENTEAFF.

This chain connects TRBV7-9 to TRBJ2-3, with 7 bases that match TRBD2. The germline V gene has CDR1 SEHNR and CDR2 FQNEAQ (reference sequence). The CDR3 loop spans 14 amino acids. Losses at the gene ends were 4 bases for V and 8 bases for J; bases not matched to a gene: 9. The CDR3 protein is CASSSKPSGGTQYF. The CDR3 DNA sequence: TGTGCCAGCAGCTCCAAGCCCTCGGGGGGTACGCAGTATTTT.

This sequence joins TRBV19 and TRBJ2-1, with D possibly matching TRBD2 (6 bases). The ends were cut back, 9 bases at V and 7 bases at J, with 13 bases in the middle. CDR1 and CDR2 (germline): LNHDA, SQIVND (reference sequence). This CDR3 contains 12 residues. Written as DNA, the CDR3 is TGTGCCAGCGGGACTTACTTAAATGAGCAGTTCTTC. Protein product: CASGTYLNEQFF.

The genes are TRBV6-5 and TRBJ2-7, with TRBD2 matching over 7 bases. V was pared by 5 bases and J by 6 bases, with 10 bases of the junction left unmatched. The length of the CDR3 is 14 residues. Germline values: CDR1 MNHEY, CDR2 SVGAGI. CDR3 nucleotides: TGTGCCAGCAGTCCCTTTGAGGGCGGGGGCGAGCAGTACTTC. Protein sequence: CASSPFEGGGEQYF.

The chain links TRBV10-3 to TRBJ1-6; 7 bases match TRBD1. The CDR3 has 15 residues. The trim removed 0 bases at V and 7 bases at J, leaving 3 bases unmatched. CDR1 and CDR2 (germline): ENHRY, SYGVKD. The CDR3 is CAISESGQTNSPLHF. Here the CDR3 DNA reads TGTGCCATCAGTGAGTCGGGACAGACAAATTCACCCCTCCACTTT.

This clone showed up just a few times. The V and J genes are TRBV28 and TRBJ2-5, with 11 nucleotides matching TRBD1. From germline, CDR1 is MDHEN and CDR2 SYDVKM. The ends lost 6 bases at V and 5 bases at J; junction bases unmatched: 11. The CDR3 is made up of 16 amino acids. The CDR3: CASSLPGQGAGETQYF. CDR3 bases: TGTGCCAGCAGCCTTCCTGGACAGGGGGCTGGGGAGACCCAGTACTTC.

The chain carries TRBV18 and TRBJ1-1, with D uncertain. The V and J ends lost 3 bases and 1 base respectively, with 9 bases between them. The CDR3 totals 14 residues. Per the germline V gene, CDR1 is KGHSH and CDR2 is LQKENI. The CDR3 nucleotides are TGTGCCAGCTCACCCCCCAGCGGGAACACTGAAGCTTTCTTT. Translation: CASSPPSGNTEAFF.

The CDR3 spells CASRGSTGRNTIYF. CDR3 DNA sequence: TGTGCCAGCAGGGGATCGACAGGGAGAAACACCATATATTTT. This chain uses TRBV2 with TRBJ1-3; 7 positions agree with TRBD1. The V gene's germline CDR1 is SNHLY and CDR2 FYNNEI. The CDR3 runs 14 residues. With V trimmed by 6 bases and J by 5 bases, 7 bases remained unmatched.

The chain has TRBV10-3 and TRBJ2-1, with D possibly matching TRBD1 (5 bases). Germline loops: CDR1 ENHRY, CDR2 SYGVKD. Trimming cost V 5 bases and J 8 bases, with 22 bases left between them. The CDR3 loop spans 16 amino acids. The CDR3 loop reads CAISTFDQGGGDEQFF. The DNA of the CDR3 is TGTGCCATCAGTACCTTCGACCAGGGTGGTGGCGATGAGCAGTTCTTC.

V usage is TRBV19 and J usage is TRBJ1-3; 7 bases map to TRBD1. J lost 0 bases, V lost 5 bases, and 10 bases had no gene match. Germline-derived CDR1 and CDR2 are LNHDA and SQIVND (reference sequence). This CDR3 has 17 amino acids. The DNA of the CDR3 is TGTGCCAGTAGTCCCCGACGGGACAGCTACTCTGGAAACACCATATATTTT. As protein: CASSPRRDSYSGNTIYF.

This clone was counted a few times. The V call is TRBV19, the J call TRBJ1-5, with unresolved D. The CDR3 runs 13 residues. The germline gives CDR1 LNHDA, CDR2 SQIVND (reference sequence). V shed 6 bases and J shed 4 bases, with 10 bases lying between them. CDR3 amino acids: CASRREYNQPQHF. CDR3 DNA: TGTGCCAGTAGAAGGGAGTATAATCAGCCCCAGCATTTT.

The V call is TRBV12-3 or TRBV12-4, the J call TRBJ1-5, with D possibly TRBD1 on 5 matching bases. The CDR3 contains 13 residues. V was clipped by 7 bases and J by 4 bases, with 11 bases between them. Here the CDR3 reads CASTREGNQPQHF. The CDR3 region has the DNA TGTGCCAGCACGAGGGAGGGGAATCAGCCCCAGCATTTT.

This chain links TRBV6-2 or TRBV6-3 with TRBJ2-7; TRBD2 matches at 7 bases. The CDR3 extends over 18 amino acids. The trim removed 0 bases at V and 0 bases at J, leaving 11 bases unmatched. Germline V CDR1 and CDR2: MNHEY, SVGEGT. The CDR3 DNA follows: TGTGCCAGCAGTTACTCATGGCGGCGGGAGTCCTACTCCTACGAGCAGTACTTC. It is translated as CASSYSWRRESYSYEQYF.

This chain uses TRBV7-2 with TRBJ2-3, with D possibly being TRBD2 (6 bases). The CDR3 is made up of 16 amino acids. V was trimmed by 0 bases and J by 1 base, leaving 11 bases between them. From germline, CDR1 is SGHTA and CDR2 FQGNSA. The CDR3 region has the DNA TGTGCCAGCAGCTTAGCGTTAGCGGAGGGCACAGATACGCAGTATTTT. Amino acids: CASSLALAEGTDTQYF.

The rearrangement joins TRBV19 to TRBJ1-2; D perhaps matches TRBD1 (6 bases). Trimming cost V 0 bases and J 8 bases, with 19 bases left between them. CDR1 and CDR2 from the germline V gene are LNHDA and SQIVND (reference sequence). The CDR3 is 16 amino acids. The CDR3 loop reads CASSIEVGGAVRGYTF. The CDR3 DNA is TGTGCCAGTAGTATAGAAGTTGGGGGGGCTGTTCGCGGCTACACCTTC.

The rearrangement joins TRBV10-3 to TRBJ1-1, with 7 bases identical to TRBD1. Losses at the gene ends were 10 bases for V and 3 bases for J; bases not matched to a gene: 8. Germline loops: CDR1 ENHRY, CDR2 SYGVKD. The CDR3 sequence is 13 residues long. CDR3 protein: CATTGVWHTEAFF. CDR3 sequence (DNA): TGTGCCACCACAGGGGTTTGGCACACTGAAGCTTTCTTT.

The rearrangement joins TRBV18 to TRBJ2-3, with 10 bases matching TRBD1. This CDR3 spans 15 amino acids. The germline V gene encodes CDR1 KGHSH and CDR2 LQKENI. J gave up 4 bases and V 3 bases, and 4 bases lay outside the gene matches. Here the CDR3 reads CASSPGQGTADTQYF. CDR3 coding DNA: TGTGCCAGCTCACCGGGACAGGGGACCGCAGATACGCAGTATTTT.

The gene calls are TRBV7-8 and TRBJ1-3; possibly TRBD1 for D (5 bases). Trimming took 5 bases from V and 0 from J, leaving 8 bases between them. CDR3 size: 14 residues. Germline V gene lookup returns CDR1 SGHVS and CDR2 FQNEAQ. In nucleotides, the CDR3 is TGTGCCAGCAGCCGAGACAGCTCTGGAAACACCATATATTTT. Its translation is CASSRDSSGNTIYF.

V is TRBV12-3 or TRBV12-4 and J is TRBJ1-1; D not resolved. V lost 3 bases and J 2 bases, leaving 7 bases between the germline ends. This CDR3 comprises 13 residues. The CDR3 nucleotides read TGTGCCAGCAGTTTGATGGCCAACACTGAAGCTTTCTTT. It is translated as CASSLMANTEAFF.

This sequence joins TRBV7-2 and TRBJ2-3; 10 bases are shared with TRBD2. The CDR3 runs to 16 residues. Germline CDR1 and CDR2: SGHTA and FQGNSA. V shed 5 bases, J shed 5 bases, and the junction held 10 bases outside the gene matches. The CDR3 here is CASSPRLAGGGDTQYF. DNA for the CDR3: TGTGCCAGCAGCCCAAGACTAGCGGGCGGAGGAGATACGCAGTATTTT.